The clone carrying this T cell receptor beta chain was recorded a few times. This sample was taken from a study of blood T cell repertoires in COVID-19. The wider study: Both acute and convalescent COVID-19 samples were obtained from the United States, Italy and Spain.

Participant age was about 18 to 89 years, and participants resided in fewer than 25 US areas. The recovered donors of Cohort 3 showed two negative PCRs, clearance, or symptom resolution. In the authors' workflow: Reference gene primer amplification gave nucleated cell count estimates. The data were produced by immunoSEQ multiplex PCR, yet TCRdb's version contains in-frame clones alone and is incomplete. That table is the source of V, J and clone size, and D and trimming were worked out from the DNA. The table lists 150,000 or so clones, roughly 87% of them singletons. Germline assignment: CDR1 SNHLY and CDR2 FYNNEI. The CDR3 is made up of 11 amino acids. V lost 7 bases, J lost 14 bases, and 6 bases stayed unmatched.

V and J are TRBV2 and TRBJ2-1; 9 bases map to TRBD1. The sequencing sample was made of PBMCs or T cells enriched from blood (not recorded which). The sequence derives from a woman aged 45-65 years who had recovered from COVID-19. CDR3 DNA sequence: TGTGCCAGCAAAGGGACAGGGAGAGAGTTCTTC. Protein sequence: CASKGTGREFF.